This entry describes one TCR beta chain. Its specific antigen is unknown. Per-base quality was not reported, and no clone a single base away is much larger than it. Between the V and J ends, shortened by 3 bases and 1 base respectively, the junction contains 9 bases. There are 14 amino acids in the CDR3, from cysteine to phenylalanine inclusive. Only the CDR3 DNA is retained, 42 bases long and in frame from the first base. The protocol used for the library was 5' RACE. For sequencing, an Illumina HiSeq 2000 was employed. Template switching introduced a universal primer binding site; the final cDNA contained a unique molecular identifier, enabling accurate counting of TCR cDNA molecules. Specific primers in the conserved constant-segment region were used to synthesize first-strand cDNA for TCR alpha and beta chains. To control for contamination, every cDNA library was double barcoded, receiving both a SMART-Mk sample barcode and Illumina barcodes. Two successive PCR steps introduced TruSeq adapter sequences along with Illumina sample barcodes. TCR alpha and beta cDNA libraries were sequenced on the Illumina HiSeq platform with custom primers. In the authors' own workflow: Raw reads were processed with MiGEC to extract unique molecular identifiers, and MiXCR was used to determine CDR3 positions. For each individual, recombination models were inferred using an EM algorithm with the repgenHMM and IGoR tools. Shared clonotype analysis was performed with the tcR package in R, normalizing sharing by the product of cloneset sizes. To study raw recombination free of thymic and clonal selection effects, out-of-frame nonproductive sequences were analyzed. TCRdb itself trimmed the public reads at Q25 with fastp, ran MiXCR and retained productive beta chains. Entries that share a CDR3 protein sequence are merged under the most common genes and DNA. TCRdb's processing, not the authors' own work, is the source of the V and J calls. This sample comprises 300,000 to 400,000 distinct CDR3 sequences, approximately 13% of them detected only once. 6% to 9% of the sample goes to the ten largest clones.

These data originate in a study of identical twins (TCRdb year 2016). Turning to the overall study: TCR alpha and beta repertoires from monozygotic twins, unrelated adults of various ages and cord blood were deep-sequenced to test whether fetal clonotypes persist. To rule out contamination, the twin experiments were replicated at different times with different library preparation protocols.

Every donor in the study was a healthy Caucasian. The twin cohort consisted of three pairs of female monozygotic twins, all aged about 18 to 29 years. Positive isolation kits from Invitrogen were used to isolate CD4+ and CD8+ T cell populations. Paper-wide results and their limitations: In monozygotic twins, recombination models systematically underestimated out-of-frame TCR alpha sharing, but the models matched the sharing seen between unrelated individuals. Abundant cord blood beta clonotypes had fewer insertions, young adult naive repertoires showed a similar but weaker trend, and memory repertoires showed no such trend. Zero-insertion analyses could be partly confounded by invariant T cells such as MAIT and iNKT, though diverse VJ usage argued against such confounding for most clonotypes. Compared with coincidental sharing between unrelated individuals, out-of-frame TCR alpha sequences shared between twins had an excess of sequences with low generation probability. The excess sharing between twins in beta out-of-frame sequences was weaker because fewer shared sequences reduced the signal-to-noise ratio. Because the same donors could not be followed over many years, the conclusions relied on cross-sectional statistical analysis.

In addition, the sample was reused for a study of yellow fever vaccine responses in identical twins. From the second report: According to the authors, the vaccine-induced T cell response in identical twins seemed to be partly convergent and partly specific to each individual. In the study, vaccine-responding T cell clones were precisely tracked in identical twins.

Sequences were obtained from CD8+ T cells sorted from blood. The chain was built from TRBV12-3 or TRBV12-4 and TRBJ1-1; TRBD1 is a weak D gene call, 6 bases matching. The sequence was obtained from a woman aged 18-30 years in good health. The nucleotide sequence reads TGTGCCAGCAGTTTGGGGGCGACGAACACTGAAGCTTTCTTT. Translated, it gives CASSLGATNTEAFF.